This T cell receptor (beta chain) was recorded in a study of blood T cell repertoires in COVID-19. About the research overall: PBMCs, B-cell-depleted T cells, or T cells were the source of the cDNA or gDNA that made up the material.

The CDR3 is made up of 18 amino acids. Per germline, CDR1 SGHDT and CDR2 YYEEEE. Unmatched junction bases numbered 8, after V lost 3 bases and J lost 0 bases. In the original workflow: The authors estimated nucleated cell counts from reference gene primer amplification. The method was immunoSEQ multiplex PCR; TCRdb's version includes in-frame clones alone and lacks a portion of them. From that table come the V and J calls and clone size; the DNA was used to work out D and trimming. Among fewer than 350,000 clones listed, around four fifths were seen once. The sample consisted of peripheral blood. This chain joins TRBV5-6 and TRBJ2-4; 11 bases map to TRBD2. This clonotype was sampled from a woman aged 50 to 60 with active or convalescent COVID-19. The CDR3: CASSWGTSGNLAKNIQYF. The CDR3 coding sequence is TGTGCCAGCAGCTGGGGGACTAGCGGTAATCTAGCCAAAAACATTCAGTACTTC.